This T cell receptor beta chain appears in the sequencing data of a study of vaccination effects on CD4 cells after COVID-19. Sequencing in the ViraFEST assay came after antigen-specific CD4+ T cells had been expanded with viral peptide pools, which were used to stimulate PBMC. Culturing for around ten days preceded CD4+ T cell isolation. Nobody among the vaccine recipients had prior SARS-CoV-2 infection (nucleocapsid antibodies were negative). This CDR3 is 15 amino acids long. With 3 bases clipped from V and 5 bases from J, the junction kept 0 bases outside the gene matches. Germline lookup yields CDR1 KGHSH and CDR2 LQKENI. Assay: immunoSEQ multiplex PCR; the TCRdb copy retains only in-frame clones and omits some. The data hold about 20,000 clones, with under 75% observed a single time. This clone was seen a handful of times. Its specificity is unknown.

The chain links TRBV18 to TRBJ1-6; TRBD1 aligns across 11 bases. The source is a human donor who received a COVID-19 vaccine. Sample: CD4+ T cells from PBMCs cultured with HCoV-NL63 spike peptides, taken before COVID-19 vaccination. CDR3 amino acids: CASSPGQGDNSPLHF. The CDR3, as DNA: TGTGCCAGCTCACCGGGACAGGGGGATAATTCACCCCTCCACTTT.